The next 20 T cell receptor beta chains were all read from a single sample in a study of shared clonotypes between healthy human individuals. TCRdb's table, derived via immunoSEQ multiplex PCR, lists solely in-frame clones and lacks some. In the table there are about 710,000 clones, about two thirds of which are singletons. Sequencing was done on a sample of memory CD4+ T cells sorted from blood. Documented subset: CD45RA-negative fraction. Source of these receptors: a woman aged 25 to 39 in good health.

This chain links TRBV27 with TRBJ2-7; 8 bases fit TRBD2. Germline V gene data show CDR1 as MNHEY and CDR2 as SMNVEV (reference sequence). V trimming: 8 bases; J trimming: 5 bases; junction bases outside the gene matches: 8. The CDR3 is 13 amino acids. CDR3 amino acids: CASLRGGSNEQYF. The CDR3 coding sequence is TGTGCCAGCCTCCGGGGGGGAAGCAACGAGCAGTACTTC.

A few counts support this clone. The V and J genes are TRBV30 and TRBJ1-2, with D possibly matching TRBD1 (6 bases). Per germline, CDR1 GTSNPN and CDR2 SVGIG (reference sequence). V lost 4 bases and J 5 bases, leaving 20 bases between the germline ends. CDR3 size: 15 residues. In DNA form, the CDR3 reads TGTGCCTGGAAGAGAGGGGGGTTTTCGACTTATGGCTACACCTTC. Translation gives CAWKRGGFSTYGYTF.

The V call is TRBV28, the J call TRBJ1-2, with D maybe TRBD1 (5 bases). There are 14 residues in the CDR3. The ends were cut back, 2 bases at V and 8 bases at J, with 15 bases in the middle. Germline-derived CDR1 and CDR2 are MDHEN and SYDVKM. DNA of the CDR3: TGTGCCAGCAGTTTAGTCCAGGGCTCGAGGGGCTACACCTTC. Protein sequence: CASSLVQGSRGYTF.

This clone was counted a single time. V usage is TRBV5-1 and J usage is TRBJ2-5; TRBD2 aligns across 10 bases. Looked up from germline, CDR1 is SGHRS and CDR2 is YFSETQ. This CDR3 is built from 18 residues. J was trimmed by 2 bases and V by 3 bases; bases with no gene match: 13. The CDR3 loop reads CASSSASGLARVQETQYF. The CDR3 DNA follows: TGCGCCAGCAGCTCGGCCTCGGGACTAGCGCGAGTACAAGAGACCCAGTACTTC.

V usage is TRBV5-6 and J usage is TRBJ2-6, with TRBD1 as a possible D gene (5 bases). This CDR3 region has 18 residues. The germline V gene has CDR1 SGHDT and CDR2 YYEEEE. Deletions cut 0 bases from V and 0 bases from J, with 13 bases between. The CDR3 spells CASSLVVSGLSGANVLTF. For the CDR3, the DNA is TGTGCCAGCAGCTTGGTTGTCTCAGGGCTCTCTGGGGCCAACGTCCTGACTTTC.

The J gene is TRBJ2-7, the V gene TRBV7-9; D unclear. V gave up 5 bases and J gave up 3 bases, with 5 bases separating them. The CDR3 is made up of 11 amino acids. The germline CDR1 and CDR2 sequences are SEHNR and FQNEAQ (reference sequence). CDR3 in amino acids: CASSHIYEQYF. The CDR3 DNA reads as TGTGCCAGCAGCCATATCTACGAGCAGTACTTC.

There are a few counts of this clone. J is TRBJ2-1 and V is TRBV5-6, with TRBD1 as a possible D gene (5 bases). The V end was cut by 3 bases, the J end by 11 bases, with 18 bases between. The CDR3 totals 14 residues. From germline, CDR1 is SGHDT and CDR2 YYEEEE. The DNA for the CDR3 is TGTGCCAGCAGCTCGACAGAAGACAGAATACAGCAGTTCTTC. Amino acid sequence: CASSSTEDRIQQFF.

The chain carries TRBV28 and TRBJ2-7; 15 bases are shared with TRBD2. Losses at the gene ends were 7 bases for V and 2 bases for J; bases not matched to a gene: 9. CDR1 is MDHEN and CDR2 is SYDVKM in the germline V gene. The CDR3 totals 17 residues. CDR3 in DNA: TGTGCCAGCAAAGGACTAGCGGGAGGGCGACCACCCTACGAGCAGTACTTC. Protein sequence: CASKGLAGGRPPYEQYF.

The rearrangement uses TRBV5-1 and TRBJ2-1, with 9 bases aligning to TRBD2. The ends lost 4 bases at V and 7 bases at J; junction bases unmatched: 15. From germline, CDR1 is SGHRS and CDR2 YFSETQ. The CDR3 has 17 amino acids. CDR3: CASSRSDSGTSWNEQFF. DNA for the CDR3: TGCGCCAGCAGCCGGAGCGATTCCGGGACTAGCTGGAATGAGCAGTTCTTC.

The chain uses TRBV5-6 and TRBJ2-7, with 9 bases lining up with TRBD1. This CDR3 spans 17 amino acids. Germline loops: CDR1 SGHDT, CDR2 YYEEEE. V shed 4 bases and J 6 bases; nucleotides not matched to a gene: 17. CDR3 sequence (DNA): TGTGCCAGCAGCACGGGCCGGGACAGGGCAACCGGACGCGAGCAGTACTTC. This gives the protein CASSTGRDRATGREQYF.

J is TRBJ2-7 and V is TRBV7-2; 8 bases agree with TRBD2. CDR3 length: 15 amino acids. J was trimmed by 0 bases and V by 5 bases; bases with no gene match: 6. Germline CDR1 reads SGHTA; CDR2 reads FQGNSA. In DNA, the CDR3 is TGTGCCAGCAGCCAGGTAGCGGGGAACTCCTACGAGCAGTACTTC. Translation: CASSQVAGNSYEQYF.

CDR3 nucleotide sequence: TGCGCCAGCAGCCCCGGGAGGCAAAACTATGGCTACACCTTC. Amino acids: CASSPGRQNYGYTF. The chain has TRBV4-1 and TRBJ1-2; D is undetermined. This CDR3 is 14 amino acids long. Deletions cut 4 bases from V and 2 bases from J, with 11 bases between. Germline V CDR1 and CDR2: MGHRA, YSYEKL.

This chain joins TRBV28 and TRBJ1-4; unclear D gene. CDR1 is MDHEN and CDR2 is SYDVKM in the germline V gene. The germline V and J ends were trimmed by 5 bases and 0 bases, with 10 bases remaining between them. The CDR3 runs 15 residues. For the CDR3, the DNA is TGTGCCAGCAGTGTATCAGGTGCAACTAATGAAAAACTGTTTTTT. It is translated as CASSVSGATNEKLFF.

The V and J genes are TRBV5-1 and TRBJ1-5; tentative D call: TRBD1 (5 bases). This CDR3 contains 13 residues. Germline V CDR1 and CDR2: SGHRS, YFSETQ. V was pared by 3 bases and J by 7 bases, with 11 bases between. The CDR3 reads CASSWQGGQPQHF. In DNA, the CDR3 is TGCGCCAGCAGCTGGCAGGGAGGCCAGCCCCAGCATTTT.

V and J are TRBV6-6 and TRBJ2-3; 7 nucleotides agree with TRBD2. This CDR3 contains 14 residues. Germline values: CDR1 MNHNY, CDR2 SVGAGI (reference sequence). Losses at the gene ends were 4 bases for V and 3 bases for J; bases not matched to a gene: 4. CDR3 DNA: TGTGCCAGCAGTTTACCTAGCGGAACAGATACGCAGTATTTT. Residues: CASSLPSGTDTQYF.

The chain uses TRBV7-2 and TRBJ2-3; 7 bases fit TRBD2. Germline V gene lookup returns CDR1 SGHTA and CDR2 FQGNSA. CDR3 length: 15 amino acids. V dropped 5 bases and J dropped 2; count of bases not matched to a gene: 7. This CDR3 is CASSTSALVTDTQYF. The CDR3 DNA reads TGTGCCAGCAGCACTAGCGCCCTCGTCACAGATACGCAGTATTTT. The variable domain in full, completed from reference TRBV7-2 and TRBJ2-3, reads GAGVSQSPSNKVTEKGKDVELRCDPISGHTALYWYRQSLGQGLEFLIYFQGNSAPDKSGLPSDRFSAERTGGSVSTLTIQRTQQEDSAVYLCASSTSALVTDTQYFGPGTRLTVL.

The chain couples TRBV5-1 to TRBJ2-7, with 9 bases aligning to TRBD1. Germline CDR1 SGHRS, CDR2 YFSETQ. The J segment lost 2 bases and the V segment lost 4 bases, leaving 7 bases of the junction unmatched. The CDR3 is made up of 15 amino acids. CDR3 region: CASSASGTGTYEQYF. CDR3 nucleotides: TGCGCCAGCAGCGCCTCCGGGACAGGGACCTACGAGCAGTACTTC.

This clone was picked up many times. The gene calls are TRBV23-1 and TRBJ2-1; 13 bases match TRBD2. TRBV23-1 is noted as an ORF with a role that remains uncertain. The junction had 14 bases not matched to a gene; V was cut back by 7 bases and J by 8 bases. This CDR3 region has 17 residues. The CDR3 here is CASTANKTSGRVDEQFF. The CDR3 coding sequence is TGCGCCAGCACCGCAAATAAAACTAGCGGGAGGGTGGATGAGCAGTTCTTC.

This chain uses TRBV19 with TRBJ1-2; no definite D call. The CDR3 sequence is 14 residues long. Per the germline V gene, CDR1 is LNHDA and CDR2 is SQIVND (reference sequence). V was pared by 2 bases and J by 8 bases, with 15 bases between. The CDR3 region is CASSIYATAKGYTF. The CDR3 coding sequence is TGTGCCAGTAGTATATATGCCACAGCCAAAGGCTACACCTTC.

The CDR3 DNA reads TGTGCCACCGGACTAGCGGGAGACTACGAGCAGTACTTC. Protein: CATGLAGDYEQYF. The gene calls are TRBV6-6 and TRBJ2-7; 13 bases map to TRBD2. The CDR3 runs to 13 residues. Per germline, CDR1 MNHNY and CDR2 SVGAGI (reference sequence). With V trimmed by 10 bases and J by 3 bases, 3 bases remained unmatched.